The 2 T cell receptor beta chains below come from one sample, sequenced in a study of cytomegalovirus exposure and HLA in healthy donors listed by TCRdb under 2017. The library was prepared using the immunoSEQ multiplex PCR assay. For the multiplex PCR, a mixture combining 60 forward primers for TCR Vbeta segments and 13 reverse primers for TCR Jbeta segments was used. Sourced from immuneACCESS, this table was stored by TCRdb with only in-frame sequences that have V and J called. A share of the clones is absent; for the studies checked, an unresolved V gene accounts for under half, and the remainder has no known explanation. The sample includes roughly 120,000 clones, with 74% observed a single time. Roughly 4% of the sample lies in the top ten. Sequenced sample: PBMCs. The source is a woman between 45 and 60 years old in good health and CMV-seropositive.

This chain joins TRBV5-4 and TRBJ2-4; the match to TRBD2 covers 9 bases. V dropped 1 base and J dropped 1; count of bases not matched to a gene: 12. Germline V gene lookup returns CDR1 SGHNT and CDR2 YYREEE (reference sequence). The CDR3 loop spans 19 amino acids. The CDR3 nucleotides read TGTGCCAGCAGCTTGAAACGCGGGGGGGCGATATCGGCCAAAAACATTCAGTACTTC. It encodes CASSLKRGGAISAKNIQYF. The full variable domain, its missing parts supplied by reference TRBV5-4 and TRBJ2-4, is ETGVTQSPTHLIKTRGQQVTLRCSSQSGHNTVSWYQQALGQGPQFIFQYYREEENGRGNFPPRFSGLQFPNYSSELNVNALELDDSALYLCASSLKRGGAISAKNIQYFGAGTRLSVL.

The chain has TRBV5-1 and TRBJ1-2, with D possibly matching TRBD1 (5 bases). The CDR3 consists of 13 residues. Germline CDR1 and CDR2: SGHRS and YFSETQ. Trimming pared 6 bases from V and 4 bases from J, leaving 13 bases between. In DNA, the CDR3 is TGCGCCAGCACCGCCCAGGGTCTCTATGGCTACACCTTC. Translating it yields CASTAQGLYGYTF.